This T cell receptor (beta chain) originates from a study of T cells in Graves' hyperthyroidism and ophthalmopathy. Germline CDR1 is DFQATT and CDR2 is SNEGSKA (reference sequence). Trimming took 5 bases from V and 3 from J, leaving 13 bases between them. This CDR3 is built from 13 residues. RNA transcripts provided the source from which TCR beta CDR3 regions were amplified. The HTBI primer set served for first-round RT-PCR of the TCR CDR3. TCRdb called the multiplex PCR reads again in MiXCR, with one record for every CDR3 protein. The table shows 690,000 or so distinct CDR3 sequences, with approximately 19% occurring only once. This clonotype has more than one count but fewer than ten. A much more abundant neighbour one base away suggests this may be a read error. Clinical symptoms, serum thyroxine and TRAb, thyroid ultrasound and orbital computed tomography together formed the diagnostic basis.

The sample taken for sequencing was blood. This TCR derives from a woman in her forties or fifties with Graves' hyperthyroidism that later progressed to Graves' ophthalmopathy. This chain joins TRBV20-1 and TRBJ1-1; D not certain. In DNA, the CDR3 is TGCAGTGCTCCCGGGGAGAGGTACACTGAAGCTTTCTTT. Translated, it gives CSAPGERYTEAFF.